This TCR beta chain appears in the sequencing data of a study of read filtering for tumor transcriptome and immune sequencing. The library was built from 400 ng RNA with molecular barcoded adaptors for alpha/delta and beta/gamma chains. TCRdb passed the reads through MiXCR, listing each CDR3 protein once. This sample yields more than 70,000 distinct CDR3 sequences, of which 20% to 25% are seen a single time; around 10% belongs to the top ten. Germline lookup yields CDR1 SGHAT and CDR2 FQNNGV. There are 16 residues in the CDR3. V gave up 1 base and J gave up 5 bases; unmatched junction bases: 8. This receptor was identified in a donor aged 40 or over with multiple myeloma. This sequence joins TRBV11-2 and TRBJ2-5; 9 nucleotides align to TRBD1. Sequencing used a population of CD138-negative cells sorted from bone marrow. CDR3 amino acids: CASSLVSYRGLETQYF. CDR3 DNA: TGTGCCAGCAGCTTAGTATCTTACAGGGGGCTGGAGACCCAGTACTTC.